This TCR beta chain was identified in a study of cytomegalovirus exposure and HLA in healthy donors. Findings and caveats of the study: Reported findings show TCR beta sequences accurately forecast HLA-A and HLA-B alleles in most subjects.

PCR primers comprised 60 Vbeta and 13 Jbeta primers. The data were produced by immunoSEQ multiplex PCR, yet TCRdb's version contains in-frame clones alone and is incomplete. The sample records tens of thousands of clones, roughly 79% being singletons. A note on this clone: Its antigen is currently unknown.

Sequenced: PBMCs. This receptor was taken from a woman aged 25 to 45 in good health and CMV-seronegative.

The CDR3 sequence: CASSLRDRVGEQYF. DNA of the CDR3: TGTGCCAGCAGCTTACGGGACAGGGTAGGAGAGCAGTACTTC. The rearrangement uses TRBV13 and TRBJ2-7; TRBD1 agrees at 9 bases. This CDR3 region has 14 residues. With 2 bases clipped from V and 7 bases from J, the junction kept 6 bases outside the gene matches. CDR1 is PRHDT and CDR2 is FYEKMQ in the germline V gene (reference sequence).